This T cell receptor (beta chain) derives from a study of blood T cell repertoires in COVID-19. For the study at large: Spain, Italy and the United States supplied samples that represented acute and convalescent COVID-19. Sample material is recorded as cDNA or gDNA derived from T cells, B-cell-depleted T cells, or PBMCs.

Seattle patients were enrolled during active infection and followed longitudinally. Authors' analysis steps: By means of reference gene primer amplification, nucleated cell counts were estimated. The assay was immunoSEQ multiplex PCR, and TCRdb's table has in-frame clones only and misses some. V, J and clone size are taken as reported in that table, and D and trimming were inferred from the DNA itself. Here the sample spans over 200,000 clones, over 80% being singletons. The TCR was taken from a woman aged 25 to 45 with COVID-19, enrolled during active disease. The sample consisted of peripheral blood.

The CDR3 DNA is TGTGCCAGCAGCGCCATTAGCGGGGGGCAAGAGACCCAGTACTTC. Translated, it gives CASSAISGGQETQYF. The chain recombines TRBV7-9 with TRBJ2-5; 10 bases are a match to TRBD2. CDR1 is SEHNR and CDR2 is FQNEAQ in the germline V gene (reference sequence). V gave up 5 bases and J gave up 2 bases; unmatched junction bases: 5. The CDR3 totals 15 residues.